Shown below are 10 T cell receptor beta chains from a single sample sequenced in a study of blood T cell repertoires in COVID-19. Assay used: immunoSEQ multiplex PCR; TCRdb lists only in-frame clones, some missing. The sample shows some 150,000 clones, approximately 86% of them seen only once. Material: peripheral blood. The source of these receptors is a woman aged 70-85 years with acute or convalescent COVID-19.

This clone has only one observation. The chain is built from TRBV2 and TRBJ2-5, with D maybe TRBD1 (6 bases). The CDR3 has 16 residues. The V end lost 6 bases, the J end lost 4 bases, and 21 bases lay between the germline ends. Germline-derived CDR1 and CDR2 are SNHLY and FYNNEI. The CDR3 reads CASRENRVLVGETQYF. The CDR3 region has the DNA TGTGCCAGCAGGGAAAACAGGGTCCTGGTAGGAGAGACCCAGTACTTC.

The chain employs TRBV7-8 and TRBJ2-1, with 7 bases matching TRBD2. The trim removed 5 bases at V and 4 bases at J, leaving 8 bases unmatched. This CDR3 has 15 amino acids. Germline assignment: CDR1 SGHVS and CDR2 FQNEAQ. The DNA of the CDR3 is TGTGCCAGCAGCACACAGCGGGGACCTTACAATGAGCAGTTCTTC. Translation: CASSTQRGPYNEQFF.

The rearrangement joins TRBV5-5 to TRBJ1-4; TRBD1 might be the D (6 bases). Germline V lookup: CDR1 SGHKS, CDR2 YYEKEE (reference sequence). With 0 bases removed from V and 13 bases from J, the gap between germline ends came to 13 bases. The CDR3 is 13 residues long. The CDR3 reads CASSLEETGRLFF. The CDR3 DNA is TGTGCCAGCAGCTTGGAAGAAACAGGGAGACTGTTTTTT.

The chain is built from TRBV28 and TRBJ2-7; possibly TRBD1 for D (6 bases). The CDR3 loop spans 14 amino acids. Germline values: CDR1 MDHEN, CDR2 SYDVKM. V lost 5 bases and J lost 4, with 15 bases in between. The CDR3 DNA reads TGTGCCAGCAGTGGGATGTTAGGGACATACGAGCAGTACGTC. Its protein is CASSGMLGTYEQYV.

This clone showed up just once. The chain has TRBV9 and TRBJ2-3; the D gene is possibly TRBD1 (5 bases). The CDR3 runs 15 residues. Germline assignment: CDR1 SGDLS and CDR2 YYNGEE. V was cut by 0 bases and J by 2 bases, with 10 bases left in between. DNA of the CDR3: TGTGCCAGCAGCGTAGCGGTAGGGGACACAGATACGCAGTATTTT. This gives the protein CASSVAVGDTDTQYF.

The chain couples TRBV27 to TRBJ2-6; 9 bases match TRBD1. The CDR3 covers 18 residues. V lost 5 bases to trimming and J lost 1 base; unmatched junction nucleotides: 9. CDR1 and CDR2 from the germline V gene are MNHEY and SMNVEV (reference sequence). CDR3 sequence: CASSPDRGIGSGANVLTF. The CDR3 DNA is TGTGCCAGCAGTCCCGACAGGGGGATTGGTTCTGGGGCCAACGTCCTGACTTTC.

The chain couples TRBV27 to TRBJ1-4; the match to TRBD1 covers 10 bases. This CDR3 region has 13 residues. Germline CDR1 and CDR2: MNHEY and SMNVEV (reference sequence). Trimming took 6 bases from V and 6 from J; bases not matched to a gene: 1. CDR3 sequence: CASSDRGHEKLFF. DNA of the CDR3: TGTGCCAGCAGCGACAGGGGGCATGAAAAACTGTTTTTT.

J is TRBJ2-6 and V is TRBV24-1, with D tentatively TRBD1 (5 bases). CDR1 is KGHDR and CDR2 is SFDVKD in the germline V gene. V lost 4 bases, J lost 0 bases, and 12 bases lay in between. The length of the CDR3 is 17 residues. The CDR3 reads CATSDSGHYSGANVLTF. In DNA, the CDR3 is TGTGCCACCAGTGACTCAGGACATTACTCTGGGGCCAACGTCCTGACTTTC.

The genes are TRBV2 and TRBJ2-3; 7 nucleotides match TRBD2. The CDR3 has 16 residues. Trimming at V came to 5 bases and at J to 2 bases, leaving 10 bases not matched to a gene. Germline loops: CDR1 SNHLY, CDR2 FYNNEI. The CDR3 DNA reads TGTGCCAGCAGTTCACTAGCGCGGAGATTCACAGATACGCAGTATTTT. It specifies CASSSLARRFTDTQYF.

V is TRBV18 and J is TRBJ1-4; possibly TRBD1 for D (6 bases). The CDR3 length is 13 residues. V was cut by 3 bases and J by 11 bases, with 13 bases left in between. Germline V gives CDR1 KGHSH, CDR2 LQKENI. CDR3 amino acids: CASSPRTENKLFF. CDR3 in DNA: TGTGCCAGCTCACCGAGGACAGAAAATAAACTGTTTTTT.